The entry that follows covers one TCR beta chain sequence. Its antigen remains unidentified. Within one base of it there is no much larger clone, and no base qualities were kept. At diagnosis, peripheral blood, uninvolved tumor-adjacent lung and tumor were collected and stored as a combination of fresh-frozen and FFPE material. Blood samples were analyzed as peripheral blood mononuclear cells for TCR repertoire profiling. This entry belongs to a study of T cells in localized non-small cell lung cancer (dated by TCRdb to 2019 to 2021). A note on the overall study: T cell repertoires of 236 early-stage NSCLC patients were analyzed, with tumors being compared against uninvolved tumor-adjacent lungs. Of the NSCLC patients, roughly 130 were male and about 97 were female, and the mean age was approximately 64 years. The cohort consisted of a few hundred treatment-naive NSCLC patients whose localized lung tumors had been resected. The full study reports these points: Because of the exploratory design, TCR variables were selected using unadjusted p-values without false-discovery rate correction. The highest T cell clonality was observed in uninvolved tumor-adjacent lung, where clonality exceeded that of tumor, suggesting that antigenic responses were more focused in uninvolved tumor-adjacent lung. Higher T cell density in blood was associated with longer overall survival, whereas higher clonality in adjacent lung was associated with shorter survival. A median of roughly 50 of the top 100 tumor clones turned up in the paired uninvolved adjacent lung, and about 28 of those clones also ranked among the top 100 of that same adjacent lung. Because multi-region sequencing of the tumors was not done, intratumor heterogeneity could not be ruled out.

TCR beta CDR3 regions were sequenced from DNA using the immunoSEQ Assay. Per the original workflow: To compute T cell density, TCR beta template counts were normalized to usable DNA, which was estimated by amplifying housekeeping genes. Using the preseqR package, richness was estimated by extrapolating to 120,000 templates for tissue samples and 400,000 templates for PBMC samples. Clonality was defined by subtracting Pielou's evenness from one. Tissue-enriched TCRs were identified by differential abundance testing using productive amino-acid clonotypes, minimum total count 5 and alpha 0.1. The Jaccard Index and the Morisita Overlap Index were used to quantify repertoire overlap between compartments. TCR beta CDR3s were clustered by GLIPH together with public tetramer-defined viral CDR3s, and at least three viral sequences plus V-gene enrichment were required for viral motifs. Sourced from immuneACCESS, this table was stored by TCRdb with only in-frame sequences that have V and J called. A share of the clones is absent; for the studies checked, an unresolved V gene accounts for under half, and the remainder has no known explanation. That table gives V, J and clone size, and the DNA gave D and trimming. A total of about 23,000 clones appear in this sample, around 85% of them only once. Roughly 1.1% of the sample lies in the top ten.

CDR3 length: 13 amino acids, cysteine to phenylalanine. Here the CDR3 DNA is all that survives: 39 bases in frame from base 1. Based on the germline V gene, the CDR1 and CDR2 sequences are SGHNT and YENEEA. V is shortened by 6 bases, J by 1 base, and the region joining them spans 9 bases. The chain is assembled from TRBV11-3 and TRBJ1-1; matching of 6 bases hints at TRBD1 as the D gene. Sample: peripheral blood, taken before any cancer treatment. This clonotype was sampled from a woman between 35 and 75 years old with stage I lung adenocarcinoma. This receptor carries the CDR3 CASSYRENTEAFF. The DNA is as follows: TGTGCCAGCAGTTACAGGGAGAACACTGAAGCTTTCTTT.